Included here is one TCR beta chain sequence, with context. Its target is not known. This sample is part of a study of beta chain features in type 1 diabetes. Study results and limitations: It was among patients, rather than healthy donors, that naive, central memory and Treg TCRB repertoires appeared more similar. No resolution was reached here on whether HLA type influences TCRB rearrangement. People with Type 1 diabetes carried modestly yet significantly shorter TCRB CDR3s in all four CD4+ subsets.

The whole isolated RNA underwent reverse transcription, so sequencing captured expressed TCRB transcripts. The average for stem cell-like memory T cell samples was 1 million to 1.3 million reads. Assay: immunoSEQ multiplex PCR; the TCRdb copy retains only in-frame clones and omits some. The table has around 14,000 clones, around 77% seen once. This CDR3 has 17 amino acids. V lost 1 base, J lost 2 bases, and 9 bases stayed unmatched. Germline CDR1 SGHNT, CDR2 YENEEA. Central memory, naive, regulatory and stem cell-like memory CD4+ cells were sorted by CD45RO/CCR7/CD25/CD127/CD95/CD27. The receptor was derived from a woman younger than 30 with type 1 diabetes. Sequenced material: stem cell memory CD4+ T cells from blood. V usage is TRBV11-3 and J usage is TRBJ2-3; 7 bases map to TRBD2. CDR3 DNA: TGTGCCAGCAGCTTAGGGGAGGGCCGGTGGGCCACAGATACGCAGTATTTT. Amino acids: CASSLGEGRWATDTQYF.